Listed below are T cell receptor beta chains from one sample, sequenced in a study of blood T cell repertoires in COVID-19. Repertoires were generated with immunoSEQ multiplex PCR, while TCRdb's copy carries only in-frame clones and drops some. The table shows approximately 160,000 clones, with roughly 80% occurring only once. The specimen was peripheral blood. The receptors originated from a man in his sixties with acute or convalescent COVID-19. Each CDR3 is given with its conserved first and last residue.

length: 16
J: TRBJ1-2
V: TRBV12-2
CDR3: CASRTPAASGDYGYTF

length: 13
J: TRBJ1-1
V: TRBV4-1
CDR3: CASSQDELTEAFF

length: 12
J: TRBJ2-3
V: TRBV12-3/TRBV12-4
CDR3: CASRMGQGGEYF

length: 15
J: TRBJ2-1
V: TRBV9
CDR3: CASSVFAGGYNEQFF

length: 15
J: TRBJ1-2
V: TRBV4-1
CDR3: CASSQGDSRDYGYTF

length: 15
J: TRBJ2-3
V: TRBV2
CDR3: CASRISLETTDTQYF

length: 17
J: TRBJ1-6
V: TRBV27
CDR3: CASSPHGLTGLFSPLHF

length: 18
J: TRBJ2-1
V: TRBV5-1
CDR3: CASSLQSTSGGLTNEQFF

length: 15
J: TRBJ1-2
V: TRBV5-1
CDR3: CASSLFWTDDYGYTF

length: 14
J: TRBJ2-7
V: TRBV6-1
CDR3: CASSEQGWSEEQYF

length: 13
J: TRBJ1-1
V: TRBV2
CDR3: CASQTGANTEAFF

length: 12
J: TRBJ1-2
V: TRBV4-3
CDR3: CASSQERGDYTF

length: 12
J: TRBJ1-2
V: TRBV28
CDR3: CASSYDRNGYTF

length: 15
J: TRBJ2-1
V: TRBV6-5
CDR3: CASSYTGGYNNEQFF

length: 14
J: TRBJ1-2
V: TRBV11-2
CDR3: CASSRATESYGYTF

length: 13
J: TRBJ2-7
V: TRBV4-1
CDR3: CASSQQVSYEQYF

length: 15
J: TRBJ1-1
V: TRBV6-5
CDR3: CASSSNRDLNTEAFF

length: 15
J: TRBJ2-5
V: TRBV5-1
CDR3: CASSLARGGRETQYF

length: 11
J: TRBJ2-5
V: TRBV20-1
CDR3: CSALREETQYF

length: 14
J: TRBJ1-1
V: TRBV5-4
CDR3: CASSLWTVNTEAFF

length: 17
J: TRBJ2-7
V: TRBV9
CDR3: CASSVGTLNLGSYEQYF

length: 13
J: TRBJ2-7
V: TRBV12-3/TRBV12-4
CDR3: CASSLSQIYEQYF

length: 14
J: TRBJ1-2
V: TRBV6-5
CDR3: CASTVTGGVFGYTF

length: 14
J: TRBJ1-2
V: TRBV10-2
CDR3: CASRPVLSGDGYTF

length: 15
J: TRBJ2-7
V: TRBV11-2
CDR3: CASREIGQSSYEQYF

length: 17
J: TRBJ2-7
V: TRBV3-1/TRBV3-2
CDR3: CASSHDDTGVLSYEQYF

length: 16
J: TRBJ2-3
V: TRBV9
CDR3: CASSVGAGGRADTQYF

length: 13
J: TRBJ1-1
V: TRBV5-5
CDR3: CASSAGILFEAFF

length: 15
J: TRBJ2-3
V: TRBV7-2
CDR3: CASSLGGLSTDTQYF

length: 15
J: TRBJ1-5
V: TRBV15
CDR3: CATSFDRASNQPQHF

length: 14
J: TRBJ2-1
V: TRBV28
CDR3: CASSLILAGNEQFF

length: 14
J: TRBJ1-5
V: TRBV7-2
CDR3: CASGRGGGNQPQHF

length: 14
J: TRBJ1-1
V: TRBV30
CDR3: CAWSKGPGSTEAFF

length: 15
J: TRBJ1-2
V: TRBV5-4
CDR3: CASSSGQGLLDGYTF

length: 15
J: TRBJ2-1
V: TRBV5-8
CDR3: CASSVIQGAYNEQFF

length: 14
J: TRBJ2-2
V: TRBV7-9
CDR3: CASRSDSNTGELFF